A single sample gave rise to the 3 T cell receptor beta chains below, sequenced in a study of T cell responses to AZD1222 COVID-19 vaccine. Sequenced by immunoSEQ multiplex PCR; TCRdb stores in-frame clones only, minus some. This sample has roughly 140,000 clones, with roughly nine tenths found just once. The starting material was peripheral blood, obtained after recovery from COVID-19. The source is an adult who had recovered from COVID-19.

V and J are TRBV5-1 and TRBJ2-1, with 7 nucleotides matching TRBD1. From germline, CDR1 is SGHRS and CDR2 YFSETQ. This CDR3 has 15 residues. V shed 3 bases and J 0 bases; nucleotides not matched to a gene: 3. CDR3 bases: TGCGCCAGCAGCTCACAGGGGAACTCCTACAATGAGCAGTTCTTC. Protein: CASSSQGNSYNEQFF.

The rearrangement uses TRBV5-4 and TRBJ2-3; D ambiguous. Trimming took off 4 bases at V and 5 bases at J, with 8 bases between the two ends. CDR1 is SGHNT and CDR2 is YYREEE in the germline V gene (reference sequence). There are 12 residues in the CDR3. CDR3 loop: CASSAQRDTQYF. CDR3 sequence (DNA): TGTGCCAGCAGCGCCCAAAGAGATACGCAGTATTTT. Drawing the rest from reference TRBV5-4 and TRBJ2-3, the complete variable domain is ETGVTQSPTHLIKTRGQQVTLRCSSQSGHNTVSWYQQALGQGPQFIFQYYREEENGRGNFPPRFSGLQFPNYSSELNVNALELDDSALYLCASSAQRDTQYFGPGTRLTVL.

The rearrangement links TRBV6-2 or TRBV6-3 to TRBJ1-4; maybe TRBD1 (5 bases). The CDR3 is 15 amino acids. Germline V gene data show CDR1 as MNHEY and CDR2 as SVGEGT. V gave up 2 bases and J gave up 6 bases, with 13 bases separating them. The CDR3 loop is CASSYRSRVDEKLFF. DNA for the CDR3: TGTGCCAGCAGTTACCGGAGCAGGGTGGATGAAAAACTGTTTTTT.